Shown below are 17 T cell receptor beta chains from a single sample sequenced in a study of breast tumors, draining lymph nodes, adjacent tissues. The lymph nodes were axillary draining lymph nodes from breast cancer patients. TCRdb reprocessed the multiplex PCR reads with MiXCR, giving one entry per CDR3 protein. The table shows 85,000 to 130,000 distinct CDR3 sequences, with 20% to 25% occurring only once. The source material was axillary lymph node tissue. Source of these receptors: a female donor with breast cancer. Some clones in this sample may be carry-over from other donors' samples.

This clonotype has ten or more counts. DNA for the CDR3: TGTGCCAGCAGTTACGGGGAAACGGAGACCCAGTACTTC. This translates into CASSYGETETQYF. The chain uses TRBV6-6 and TRBJ2-5; no clear D gene. The ends were cut back, 2 bases at V and 5 bases at J, with 9 bases in the middle. Germline CDR1 is MNHNY and CDR2 is SVGAGI (reference sequence). CDR3 length: 13 amino acids.

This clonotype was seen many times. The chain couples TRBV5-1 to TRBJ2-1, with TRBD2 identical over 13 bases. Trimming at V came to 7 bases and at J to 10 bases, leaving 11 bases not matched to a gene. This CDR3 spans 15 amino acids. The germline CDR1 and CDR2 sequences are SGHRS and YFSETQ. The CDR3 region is CASRRLAGGEDEQFF. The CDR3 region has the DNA TGCGCCAGCCGCCGACTAGCGGGGGGTGAGGACGAGCAGTTCTTC. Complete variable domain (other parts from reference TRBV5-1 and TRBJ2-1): KAGVTQTPRYLIKTRGQQVTLSCSPISGHRSVSWYQQTPGQGLQFLFEYFSETQRNKGNFPGRFSGRQFSNSRSEMNVSTLELGDSALYLCASRRLAGGEDEQFFGPGTRLTVL.

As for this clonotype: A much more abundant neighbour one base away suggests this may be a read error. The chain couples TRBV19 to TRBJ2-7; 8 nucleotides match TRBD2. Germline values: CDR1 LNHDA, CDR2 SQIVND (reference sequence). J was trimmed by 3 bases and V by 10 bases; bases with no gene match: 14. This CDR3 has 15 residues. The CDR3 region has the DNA TGTGCCAATAAAACCACGGGGGGGGCGGTCTACGAGCAGTACTTC. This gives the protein CANKTTGGAVYEQYF.

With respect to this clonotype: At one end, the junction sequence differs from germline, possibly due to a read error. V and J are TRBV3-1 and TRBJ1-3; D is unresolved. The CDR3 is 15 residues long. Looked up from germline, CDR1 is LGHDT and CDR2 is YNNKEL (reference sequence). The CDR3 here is CASSQGEGMGSTIYF. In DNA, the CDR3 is TGTGCCAGCAGCCAAGGTGAAGGGATGGGAAGCACCATATATTTT.

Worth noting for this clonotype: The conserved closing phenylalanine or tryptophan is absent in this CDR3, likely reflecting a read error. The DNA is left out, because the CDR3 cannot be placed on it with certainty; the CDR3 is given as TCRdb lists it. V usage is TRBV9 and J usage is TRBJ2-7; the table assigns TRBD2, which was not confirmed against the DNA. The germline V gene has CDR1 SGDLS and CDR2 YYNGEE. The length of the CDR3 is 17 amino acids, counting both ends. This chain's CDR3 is CASSASGGIGSSYEQCL.

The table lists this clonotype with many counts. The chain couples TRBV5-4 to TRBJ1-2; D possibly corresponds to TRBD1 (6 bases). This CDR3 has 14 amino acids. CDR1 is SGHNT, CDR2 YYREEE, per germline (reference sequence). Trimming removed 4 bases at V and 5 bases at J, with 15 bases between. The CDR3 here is CASSAGQKKYGYTF. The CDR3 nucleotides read TGTGCCAGCAGCGCAGGACAGAAAAAATATGGCTACACCTTC.

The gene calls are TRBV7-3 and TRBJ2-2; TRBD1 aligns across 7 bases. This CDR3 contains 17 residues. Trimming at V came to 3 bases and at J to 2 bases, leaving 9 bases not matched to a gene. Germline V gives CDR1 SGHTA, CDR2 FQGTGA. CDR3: CASSLGHNRGNTGELFF. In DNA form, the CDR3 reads TGTGCCAGCAGCTTGGGTCACAACAGGGGAAACACCGGGGAGCTGTTTTTT.

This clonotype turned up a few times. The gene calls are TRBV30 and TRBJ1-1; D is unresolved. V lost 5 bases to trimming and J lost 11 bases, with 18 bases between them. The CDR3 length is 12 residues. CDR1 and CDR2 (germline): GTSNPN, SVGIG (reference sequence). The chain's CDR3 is CAWRAGIDHAFF. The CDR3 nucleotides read TGTGCCTGGCGGGCTGGCATTGATCACGCTTTCTTT.

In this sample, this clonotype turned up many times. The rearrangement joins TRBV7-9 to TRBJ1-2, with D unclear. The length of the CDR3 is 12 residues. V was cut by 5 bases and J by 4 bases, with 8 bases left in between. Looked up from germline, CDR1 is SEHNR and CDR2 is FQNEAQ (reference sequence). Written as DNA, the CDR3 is TGTGCCAGCAGCCCCCAGTCCTATGGCTACACCTTC. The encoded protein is CASSPQSYGYTF.

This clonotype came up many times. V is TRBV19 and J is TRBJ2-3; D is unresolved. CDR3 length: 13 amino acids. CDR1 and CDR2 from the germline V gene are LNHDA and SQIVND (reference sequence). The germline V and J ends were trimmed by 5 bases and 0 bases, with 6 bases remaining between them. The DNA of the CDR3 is TGTGCCAGTAGTGTTCCTAGCACAGATACGCAGTATTTT. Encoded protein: CASSVPSTDTQYF.

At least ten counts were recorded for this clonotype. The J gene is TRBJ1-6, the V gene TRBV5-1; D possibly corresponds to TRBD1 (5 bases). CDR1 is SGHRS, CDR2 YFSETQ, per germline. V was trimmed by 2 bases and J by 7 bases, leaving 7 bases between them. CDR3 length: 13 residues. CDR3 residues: CASSFGDNSPLHF. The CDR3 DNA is TGCGCCAGCAGCTTCGGGGACAATTCACCCCTCCACTTT.

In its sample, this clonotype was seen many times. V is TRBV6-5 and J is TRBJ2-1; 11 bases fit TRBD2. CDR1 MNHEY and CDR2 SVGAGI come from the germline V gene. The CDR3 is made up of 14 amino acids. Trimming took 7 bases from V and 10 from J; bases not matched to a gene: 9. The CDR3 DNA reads TGTGCCAGCACAGGGACTAGCGGCCCCCACGAGCAGTTCTTC. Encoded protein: CASTGTSGPHEQFF.

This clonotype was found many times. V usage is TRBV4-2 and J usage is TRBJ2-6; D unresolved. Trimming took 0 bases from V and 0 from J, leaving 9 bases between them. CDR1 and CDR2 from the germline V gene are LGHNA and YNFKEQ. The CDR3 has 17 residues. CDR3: CASSQEAEFSGANVLTF. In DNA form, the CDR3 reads TGTGCCAGCAGCCAAGAGGCAGAGTTCTCTGGGGCCAACGTCCTGACTTTC.

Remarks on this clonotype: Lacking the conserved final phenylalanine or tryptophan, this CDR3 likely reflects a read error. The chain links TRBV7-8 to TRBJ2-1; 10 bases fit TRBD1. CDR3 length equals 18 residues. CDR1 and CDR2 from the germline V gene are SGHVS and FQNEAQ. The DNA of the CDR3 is TGTACCAGCAGCTTAAGGCGAGGTGGGACAGGGGCCAACAATGAGCAGTTCCTC. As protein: CTSSLRRGGTGANNEQFL.

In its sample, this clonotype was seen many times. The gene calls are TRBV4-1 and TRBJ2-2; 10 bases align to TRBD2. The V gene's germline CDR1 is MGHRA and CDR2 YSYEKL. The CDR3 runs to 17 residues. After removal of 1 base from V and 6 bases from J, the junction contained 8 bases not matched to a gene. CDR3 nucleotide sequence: TGCGCCAGCAGCCAAGGAGGTCTAGCGGGGGACTCCGGGGAGCTGTTTTTT. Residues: CASSQGGLAGDSGELFF.

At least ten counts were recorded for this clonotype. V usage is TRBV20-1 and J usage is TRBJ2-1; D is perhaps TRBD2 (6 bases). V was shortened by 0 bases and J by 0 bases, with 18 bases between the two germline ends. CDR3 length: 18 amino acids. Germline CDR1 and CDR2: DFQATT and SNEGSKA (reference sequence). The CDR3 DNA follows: TGCAGTGCTAGAGATTATGGGGGGAGACGGAGCTCCTACAATGAGCAGTTCTTC. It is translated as CSARDYGGRRSSYNEQFF.

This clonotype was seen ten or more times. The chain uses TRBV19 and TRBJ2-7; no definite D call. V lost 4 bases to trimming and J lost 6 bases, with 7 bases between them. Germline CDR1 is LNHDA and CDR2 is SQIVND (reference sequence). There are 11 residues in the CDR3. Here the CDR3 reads CASSRGSEQYF. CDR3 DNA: TGTGCCAGTAGTAGGGGATCCGAGCAGTACTTC.